This record looks at one T cell receptor beta chain sequence and its context. Its antigen is not known. This sample was included in a study of CXCR3-negative and CXCR3-positive naive CD8 T cells. Study-level information: Collectively, the libraries yielded about 135 million TRB reads in total, at about 1.5 +/- 0.3 million per library. Study outcomes and limitations: Relative to CXCR3-negative naive cells, CXCR3-positive naive cells had more hydrophobic TRB CDR3s. Memory cells differed in TRBV-TRBJ usage, but naive CXCR3-negative and CXCR3-positive cells had similar usage. Naive subsets displayed similar surface CD5, and TCR strength was inferred from TRB CDR3 properties.

Libraries of TRB cDNA were made by 5' RACE and carried UMIs. Reanalyzing the 5' RACE reads, TCRdb keeps one entry per CDR3 protein, without DNA. The sample table includes 8,500 to 10,000 distinct CDR3 sequences. The specimen was naive CXCR3- CD8+ T cells from blood. Regarding subset: CD45RO-CCR7+CD27+CD95- naive CD8+ T cells lacking CXCR3 (TNR3-). This TCR was recovered from a human donor in good health. Some clones in this sample may be carry-over from other donors' samples.

CDR3: CASSLREGLGEQYF. The chain uses TRBV28 and TRBJ2-7; TCRdb's assignment of TRBD1 cannot be checked, as there is no DNA. CDR1 is MDHEN, CDR2 SYDVKM, per germline. The CDR3 is 14 amino acids.